This T cell receptor (beta chain) was sequenced in a study of CD8 T cells in ankylosing spondylitis. Regarding the study as a whole: What appeared characteristic of ankylosing spondylitis blood was a TCR beta motif of under 10 highly homologous variants. Significantly higher representation of disease-linked clones was reported for matched ankylosing spondylitis synovial fluid. Disease-linked clones were CD8+ and relatively rare in peripheral blood.

Trimming took off 7 bases at V and 6 bases at J, with 18 bases between the two ends. This CDR3 spans 14 amino acids. Germline CDR1 SQVTM, CDR2 ANQGSEA. Quantitative molecular-barcoded 5'-RACE generated the TCR beta libraries. TCRdb passed the 5' RACE reads through MiXCR, listing each CDR3 protein once. This sample has 200,000 or so distinct CDR3 sequences; approximately 13% occur once, and the top ten carry approximately 11%. About this clonotype itself: Its antigen is undetermined.

Sequenced sample: blood, either unsorted or a sorted T cell fraction (not recorded which). V gene TRBV29-1 combines with J gene TRBJ2-2, with D possibly being TRBD2 (6 bases). The TCR was taken from a female donor with ankylosing spondylitis or in good health (not recorded which). Here the CDR3 reads CSARLGPGAGELFF. The CDR3 region has the DNA TGCAGCGCCCGACTTGGCCCGGGGGCCGGGGAGCTGTTTTTT.